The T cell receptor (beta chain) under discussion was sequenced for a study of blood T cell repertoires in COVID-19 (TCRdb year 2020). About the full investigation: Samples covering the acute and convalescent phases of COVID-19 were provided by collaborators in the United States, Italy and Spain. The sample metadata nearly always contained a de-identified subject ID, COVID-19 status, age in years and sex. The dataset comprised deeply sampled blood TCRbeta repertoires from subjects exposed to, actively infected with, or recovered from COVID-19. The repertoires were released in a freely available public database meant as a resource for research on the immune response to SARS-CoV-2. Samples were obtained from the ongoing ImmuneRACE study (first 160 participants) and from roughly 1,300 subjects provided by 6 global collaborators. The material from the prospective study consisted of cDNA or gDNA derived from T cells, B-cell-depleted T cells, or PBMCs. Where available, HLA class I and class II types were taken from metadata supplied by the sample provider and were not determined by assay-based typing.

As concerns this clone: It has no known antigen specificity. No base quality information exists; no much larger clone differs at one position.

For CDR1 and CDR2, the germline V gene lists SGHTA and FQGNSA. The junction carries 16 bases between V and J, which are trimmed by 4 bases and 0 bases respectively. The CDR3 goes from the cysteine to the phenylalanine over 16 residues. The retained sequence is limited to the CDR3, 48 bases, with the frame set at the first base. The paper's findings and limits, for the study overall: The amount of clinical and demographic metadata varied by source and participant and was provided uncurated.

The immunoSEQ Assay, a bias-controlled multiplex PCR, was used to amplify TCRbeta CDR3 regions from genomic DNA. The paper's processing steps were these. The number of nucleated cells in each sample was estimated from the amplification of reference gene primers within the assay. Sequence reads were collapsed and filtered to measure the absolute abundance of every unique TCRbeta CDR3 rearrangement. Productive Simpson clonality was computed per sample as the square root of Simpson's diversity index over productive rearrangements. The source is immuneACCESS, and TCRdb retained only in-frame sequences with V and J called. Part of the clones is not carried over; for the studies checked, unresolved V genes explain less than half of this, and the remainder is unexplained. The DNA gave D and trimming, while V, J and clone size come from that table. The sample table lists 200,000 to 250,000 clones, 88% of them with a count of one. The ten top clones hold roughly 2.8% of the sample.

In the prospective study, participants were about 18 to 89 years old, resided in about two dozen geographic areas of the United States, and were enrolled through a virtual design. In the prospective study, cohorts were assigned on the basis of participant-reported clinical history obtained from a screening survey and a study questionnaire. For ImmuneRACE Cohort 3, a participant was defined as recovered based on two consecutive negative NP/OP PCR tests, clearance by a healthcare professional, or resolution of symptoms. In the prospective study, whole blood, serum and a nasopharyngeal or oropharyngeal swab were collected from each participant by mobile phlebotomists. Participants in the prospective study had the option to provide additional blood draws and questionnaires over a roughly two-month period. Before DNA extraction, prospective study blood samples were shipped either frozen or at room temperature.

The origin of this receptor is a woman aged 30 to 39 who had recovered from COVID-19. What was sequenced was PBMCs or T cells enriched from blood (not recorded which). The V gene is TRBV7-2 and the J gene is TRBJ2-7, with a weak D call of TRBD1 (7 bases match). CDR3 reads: CASSSYRGLNSYEQYF. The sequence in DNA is TGTGCCAGCAGCTCTTACAGGGGACTCAACTCCTACGAGCAGTACTTC. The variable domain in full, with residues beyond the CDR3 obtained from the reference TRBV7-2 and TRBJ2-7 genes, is GAGVSQSPSNKVTEKGKDVELRCDPISGHTALYWYRQSLGQGLEFLIYFQGNSAPDKSGLPSDRFSAERTGGSVSTLTIQRTQQEDSAVYLCASSSYRGLNSYEQYFGPGTRLTVT.